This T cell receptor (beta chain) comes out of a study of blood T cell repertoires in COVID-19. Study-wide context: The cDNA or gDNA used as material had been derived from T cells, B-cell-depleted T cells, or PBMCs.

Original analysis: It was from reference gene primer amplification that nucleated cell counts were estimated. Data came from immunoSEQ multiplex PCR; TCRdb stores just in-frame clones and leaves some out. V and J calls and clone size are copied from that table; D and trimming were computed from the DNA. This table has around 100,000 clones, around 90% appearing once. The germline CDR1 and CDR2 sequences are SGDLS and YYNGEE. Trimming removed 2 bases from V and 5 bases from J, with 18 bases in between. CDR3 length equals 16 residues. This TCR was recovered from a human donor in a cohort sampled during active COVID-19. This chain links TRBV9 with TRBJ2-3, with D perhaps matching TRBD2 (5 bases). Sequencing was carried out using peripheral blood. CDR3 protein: CASSVNIGTRGDTQYF. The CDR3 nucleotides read TGTGCCAGCAGCGTCAACATCGGCACCCGGGGAGATACGCAGTATTTT.